The 15 T cell receptor beta chains below come from one sample, sequenced in a study of response to subunit inactivated influenza vaccine. TCRdb reanalysed the RT-PCR reads using MiXCR and keeps one entry per CDR3 protein. The profile covers under 550,000 distinct CDR3 sequences, with 6% to 9% appearing a single time and 10% to 15% taken by the ten largest. Specimen: PBMCs from blood, collected about 23 months after vaccination. These receptors were taken from a man aged 45 to 75 who received an inactivated influenza vaccine.

This clonotype was observed at least ten times. CDR3 in DNA: TGTGCCAGCAGCGGACAGGGGGCCTCCTCCTACAATGAGCAGTTCTTC. Translation gives CASSGQGASSYNEQFF. The chain uses TRBV7-8 and TRBJ2-1, with 11 bases matching TRBD1. CDR1 SGHVS and CDR2 FQNEAQ come from the germline V gene. V dropped 5 bases and J dropped 0; count of bases not matched to a gene: 3. This CDR3 has 16 residues. The variable domain in full, with the rest retrieved from reference TRBV7-8 and TRBJ2-1, is GAGVSQSPRYKVAKRGQDVALRCDPISGHVSLFWYQQALGQGPEFLTYFQNEAQLDKSGLPSDRFFAERPEGSVSTLKIQRTQQEDSAVYLCASSGQGASSYNEQFFGPGTRLTVL.

The V call is TRBV5-5, the J call TRBJ2-5; maybe TRBD2 (5 bases). CDR3 length: 17 amino acids. The V gene's germline CDR1 is SGHKS and CDR2 YYEKEE (reference sequence). V lost 0 bases and J 1 base, leaving 16 bases between the germline ends. CDR3 amino acids: CASSLVRSGLIQETQYF. The CDR3 nucleotides read TGTGCCAGCAGCTTGGTACGGTCAGGACTTATCCAAGAGACCCAGTACTTC.

Concerning this clonotype itself: The junction shows a germline mismatch at one end, possibly a read error. The chain has TRBV20-1 and TRBJ2-5; the D gene is possibly TRBD1 (6 bases). CDR1 and CDR2 from the germline V gene are DFQATT and SNEGSKA (reference sequence). The CDR3 spans 10 residues. The CDR3 coding sequence is TGCAGTGCTAGTAACCACAGGGAAACTTTC. Translated: CSASNHRETF.

The chain employs TRBV20-1 and TRBJ2-1, with 10 bases lining up with TRBD2. The V gene end was trimmed by 5 bases and the J gene end by 0 bases; junction bases not matched to a gene: 7. CDR3 size: 16 residues. From germline, CDR1 is DFQATT and CDR2 SNEGSKA (reference sequence). The chain's CDR3 is CSAFSGGVFSYNEQFF. CDR3 in DNA: TGCAGTGCTTTCAGCGGGGGGGTCTTCTCCTACAATGAGCAGTTCTTC.

In DNA form, the CDR3 reads TGTGCCAGTCTACGGAGAGGGGAAGGCACTGAAGCTTTCTTT. It encodes CASLRRGEGTEAFF. The chain combines TRBV7-2 with TRBJ1-1; tentatively, D is TRBD1 (5 bases). The V gene's germline CDR1 is SGHTA and CDR2 FQGNSA. Trimming removed 9 bases from V and 4 bases from J, with 18 bases in between. This CDR3 has 14 amino acids.

In its sample, this clonotype was seen many times. This rearrangement joins TRBV9 to TRBJ2-2, with D hard to call. Germline CDR1 reads SGDLS; CDR2 reads YYNGEE. The CDR3 runs 14 residues. The V end lost 4 bases, the J end lost 1 base, and 8 bases lay between the germline ends. The CDR3 DNA reads TGTGCCAGCAGCCGCAGGTGGAACACCGGGGAGCTGTTTTTT. Its protein product is CASSRRWNTGELFF. The full variable domain, completed using reference TRBV9 and TRBJ2-2, is DSGVTQTPKHLITATGQRVTLRCSPRSGDLSVYWYQQSLDQGLQFLIQYYNGEERAKGNILERFSAQQFPDLHSELNLSSLELGDSALYFCASSRRWNTGELFFGEGSRLTVL.

This clonotype was seen a few times. The rearrangement uses TRBV20-1 and TRBJ2-1; D is uncertain. This CDR3 has 16 amino acids. The V end was cut by 1 base, the J end by 1 base, with 14 bases between. Germline V gives CDR1 DFQATT, CDR2 SNEGSKA (reference sequence). The CDR3 sequence: CSARGFKGQSYNEQFF. The CDR3 region has the DNA TGCAGTGCTAGAGGGTTCAAGGGCCAATCCTACAATGAGCAGTTCTTC.

The V and J genes are TRBV12-3 or TRBV12-4 and TRBJ1-4; D not resolved. CDR3 length: 12 amino acids. V lost 2 bases and J 10 bases, leaving 8 bases between the germline ends. DNA for the CDR3: TGTGCCAGCAGTTTATCAATCGGAAAACTGTTTTTT. This translates into CASSLSIGKLFF.

This clonotype has just a few counts. The CDR3 sequence is CASSHLAGIQETQYF. CDR3 nucleotide sequence: TGTGCCAGCAGCCACCTAGCGGGGATACAAGAGACCCAGTACTTC. V and J are TRBV3-1 and TRBJ2-5; TRBD2 agrees at 9 bases. The CDR3 runs to 15 residues. Germline assignment: CDR1 LGHDT and CDR2 YNNKEL (reference sequence). V was pared by 3 bases and J by 2 bases, with 4 bases of the junction left unmatched.

As regards this clonotype: A read error may account for a junction end that differs from germline. The genes are TRBV11-1 and TRBJ2-1; a possible D gene is TRBD2 (6 bases). The CDR3 covers 11 residues. Germline V gene data show CDR1 as SGHAT and CDR2 as FQDESV (reference sequence). This chain's CDR3 is CASAGNNEQFF. The CDR3 nucleotides read TGCGCGAGCGCGGGGAACAATGAGCAGTTCTTC.

This clonotype has a handful of counts. The gene calls are TRBV20-1 and TRBJ2-5; D remains unclear. Per germline, CDR1 DFQATT and CDR2 SNEGSKA (reference sequence). The CDR3 covers 13 residues. Trimming removed 3 bases at V and 0 bases at J, with 8 bases between. This CDR3 reads CSARSLDQETQYF. The CDR3 DNA is TGCAGTGCTAGGTCGCTCGACCAAGAGACCCAGTACTTC.

A few counts support this clonotype. The genes are TRBV10-3 and TRBJ1-2, with D tentatively TRBD1 (6 bases). The CDR3 runs to 14 residues. Trimming took off 6 bases at V and 0 bases at J, with 11 bases between the two ends. The V gene's germline CDR1 is ENHRY and CDR2 SYGVKD. This CDR3 reads CAIRLDSSNYGYTF. The CDR3 DNA is TGTGCCATCAGGCTGGACAGTTCTAACTATGGCTACACCTTC.

This clonotype was detected only a few times. This rearrangement joins TRBV5-1 to TRBJ2-3, with D possibly being TRBD1 (6 bases). Germline-derived CDR1 and CDR2 are SGHRS and YFSETQ. CDR3 length: 16 amino acids. Trimming cost V 4 bases and J 0 bases, with 15 bases left between them. The CDR3 protein is CASSQSGDISTDTQYF. Written as DNA, the CDR3 is TGCGCCAGCAGCCAGAGTGGGGACATTAGCACAGATACGCAGTATTTT.

The chain links TRBV10-3 to TRBJ1-5; tentatively, D is TRBD1 (6 bases). This CDR3 is built from 13 residues. The ends were cut back, 6 bases at V and 6 bases at J, with 12 bases in the middle. Germline-derived CDR1 and CDR2 are ENHRY and SYGVKD. CDR3 sequence reads: CAIRTGGGQPQHF. The CDR3 nucleotides are TGTGCCATCAGGACGGGGGGCGGTCAGCCCCAGCATTTT.

In its sample, this clonotype was seen many times. This chain joins TRBV20-1 and TRBJ2-2; D assignment may be TRBD1 or TRBD2 (6 bases each). Deletions cut 5 bases from V and 4 bases from J, with 20 bases between. This CDR3 spans 16 amino acids. Per germline, CDR1 DFQATT and CDR2 SNEGSKA (reference sequence). The CDR3, as DNA: TGCAGTGCTCGGCTTGGGGGGCGCATGGGCACCGGGGAGCTGTTTTTT. It encodes CSARLGGRMGTGELFF.